The present TCR beta chain was sequenced within a study of blood T cell repertoires in COVID-19. This CDR3 region has 16 residues. Germline CDR1 SGHRS, CDR2 YFSETQ. The V segment lost 0 bases and the J segment 8 bases; nucleotides outside the gene matches: 13. Clinical history as reported by participants underpinned cohort assignment. This table comes from immunoSEQ multiplex PCR, and its TCRdb copy is limited to in-frame clones, with some not included. This table has about 250,000 clones, 80% to 90% appearing once. Sequencing was performed on PBMCs or T cells enriched from blood (not recorded which). The V gene is TRBV5-1, the J gene TRBJ1-2; 7 positions match TRBD1. This receptor was taken from a man aged 35 to 55 who had recovered from COVID-19. CDR3 nucleotide sequence: TGCGCCAGCAGCTTGGTAGGAGAAGGGGGCGCAGGGGGCTACACCTTC. Residues: CASSLVGEGGAGGYTF.